The T cell receptor (beta chain) described here comes from a study of T cell changes during pregnancy in multiple sclerosis. J gave up 10 bases and V 5 bases, and 1 base lay outside the gene matches. The CDR3 consists of 10 residues. Germline-derived CDR1 and CDR2 are GTSNPN and SVGIG (reference sequence). Sequencing was performed with immunoSEQ multiplex PCR; in TCRdb, only in-frame clones are kept and a portion is missing. This sample carries 45,000 to 55,000 clones, roughly 91% of them seen once, and the ten largest clones take 0.55% to 0.65%. This chain links TRBV30 with TRBJ2-2; 7 nucleotides line up with TRBD2. Sequenced here: CD4+ T cells from peripheral blood mononuclear cells, sampled after pregnancy. This receptor was identified in a female donor in good health, enrolled as a control in a pregnancy study. The CDR3 DNA is TGTGCCTGGGGGGGGGTGGAGCTGTTTTTT. Its protein is CAWGGVELFF.